The entry below describes one TCR beta chain. The data derive from a study of blood T cell repertoires in COVID-19. Across the whole study: The study drew acute and convalescent COVID-19 samples from the United States, Italy and Spain.

Seattle participants joined during active infection and were tracked over time. This CDR3 contains 22 residues. V shed 1 base and J 0 bases; nucleotides not matched to a gene: 18. The germline gives CDR1 SGHTA, CDR2 FQGTGA. Profiled with immunoSEQ multiplex PCR; TCRdb holds only in-frame clones, not every one. The data contain 200,000 to 250,000 clones, 85% to 90% of them singletons. This chain links TRBV7-3 with TRBJ1-5; 10 bases line up with TRBD1. The TCR sequence derives from a man between 25 and 39 years old with COVID-19, enrolled during active disease. Sequenced: peripheral blood. CDR3: CASSLNRDPTGGVRYSNQPQHF. The CDR3 nucleotides are TGTGCCAGCAGCTTAAATCGAGACCCGACAGGGGGCGTACGTTATAGCAATCAGCCCCAGCATTTT.